This T cell receptor (beta chain) was recorded in a study of T cell responses to AZD1222 COVID-19 vaccine. Study-level findings and limits: Repertoires were sampled only after the peak T cell response.

Sequenced by immunoSEQ multiplex PCR; TCRdb stores in-frame clones only, minus some. Found here are 150,000 to 200,000 clones, almost 90% of them singletons; the top ten hold 7.7%. Notes on this clone: The antigen remains undetermined.

The CDR3 spans 13 residues. V was trimmed by 4 bases and J by 8 bases, leaving 13 bases between them. CDR1 SGDLS and CDR2 YYNGEE come from the germline V gene. The rearrangement uses TRBV9 and TRBJ2-1; D could derive from TRBD1 or TRBD2 (7 bases each). This TCR derives from an adult in good health. The source material was peripheral blood, sampled on day 0 of AZD1222 vaccination. The CDR3: CASSQGGLDEQFF. The CDR3 DNA reads as TGTGCCAGCAGCCAGGGGGGGTTGGATGAGCAGTTCTTC.